What follows describes a single T cell receptor beta chain. Its target is unknown. Sequencing used immunoSEQ multiplex PCR; TCRdb keeps in-frame clones, though not all of them. Of 100,000 or so clones listed, around 86% are singletons. The sample belongs to a study of cytomegalovirus exposure and HLA in healthy donors. Whole-study context: Both the roughly 120 validation repertoires and the 666 first-cohort repertoires used the same platform, as reported by a later analysis. Study observations and caveats: Most TCRs appeared rarely, but some public TCRs recurred in many donors. Investigators reported approximately 150 TCR beta chains as tied to cytomegalovirus.

This clonotype was sampled from a woman under 30 in good health and CMV-seropositive. Sequencing used PBMCs.

CDR3 coding DNA: TGTGCCTGGAGTGTATCGGGACAGATCTCTGGAAACACCATATATTTT. As protein: CAWSVSGQISGNTIYF. This chain links TRBV30 with TRBJ1-3; 7 nucleotides line up with TRBD1. Germline assignment: CDR1 GTSNPN and CDR2 SVGIG (reference sequence). With 0 bases clipped from V and 0 bases from J, the junction kept 5 bases outside the gene matches. This CDR3 contains 16 residues.